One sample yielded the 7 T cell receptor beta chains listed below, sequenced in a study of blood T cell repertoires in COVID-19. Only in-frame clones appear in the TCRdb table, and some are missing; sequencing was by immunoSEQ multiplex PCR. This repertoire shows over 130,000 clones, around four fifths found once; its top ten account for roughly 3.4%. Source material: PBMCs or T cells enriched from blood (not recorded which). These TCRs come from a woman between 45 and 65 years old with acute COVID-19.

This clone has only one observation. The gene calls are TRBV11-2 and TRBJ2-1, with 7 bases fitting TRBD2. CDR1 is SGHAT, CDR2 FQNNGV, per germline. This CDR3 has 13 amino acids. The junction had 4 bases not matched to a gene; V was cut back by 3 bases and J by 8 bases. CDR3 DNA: TGTGCCAGCAGCTTTCGGACTAGTGATGAGCAGTTCTTC. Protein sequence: CASSFRTSDEQFF. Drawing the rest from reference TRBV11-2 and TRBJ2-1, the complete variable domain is EAGVAQSPRYKIIEKRQSVAFWCNPISGHATLYWYQQILGQGPKLLIQFQNNGVVDDSQLPKDRFSAERLKGVDSTLKIQPAKLEDSAVYLCASSFRTSDEQFFGPGTRLTVL.

In DNA, the CDR3 is TGTGCCAGCAGCTTACCCGAGGAGGGCACAAGCTATGGCTACACCTTC. Its protein is CASSLPEEGTSYGYTF. V is TRBV7-6 and J is TRBJ1-2; no definite D call. Germline CDR1 reads SGHVS; CDR2 reads FNYEAQ. With 2 bases removed from V and 4 bases from J, the gap between germline ends came to 17 bases. The length of the CDR3 is 16 residues. The whole variable domain, filled in from reference TRBV7-6 and TRBJ1-2, reads GAGVSQSPRYKVTKRGQDVALRCDPISGHVSLYWYRQALGQGPEFLTYFNYEAQQDKSGLPNDRFSAERPEGSISTLTIQRTEQRDSAMYRCASSLPEEGTSYGYTFGSGTRLTVV.

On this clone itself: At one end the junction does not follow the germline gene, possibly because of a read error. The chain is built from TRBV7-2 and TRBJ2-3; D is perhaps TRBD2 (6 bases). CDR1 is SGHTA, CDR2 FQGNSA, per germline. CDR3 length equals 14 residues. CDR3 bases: TGTGCCAGCAGCTTAGGGAGGGGTCAGGATATGCAGTATTTT. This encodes CASSLGRGQDMQYF.

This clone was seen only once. The CDR3 DNA reads as TGTGCCAGCAATCGAGTTAATGAGCAGTTCTTC. Amino acids: CASNRVNEQFF. The V and J genes are TRBV11-2 and TRBJ2-1; D not resolved. The CDR3 sequence is 11 residues long. Trimming stripped 7 bases from V and 7 bases from J, with 8 bases between. In germline, CDR1 is SGHAT, CDR2 FQNNGV.

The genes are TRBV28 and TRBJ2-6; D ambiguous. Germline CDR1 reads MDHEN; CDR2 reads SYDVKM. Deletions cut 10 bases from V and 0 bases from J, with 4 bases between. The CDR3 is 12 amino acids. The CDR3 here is CATYSGANVLTF. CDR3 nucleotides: TGTGCCACCTACTCTGGGGCCAACGTCCTGACTTTC. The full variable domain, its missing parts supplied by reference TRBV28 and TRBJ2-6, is DVKVTQSSRYLVKRTGEKVFLECVQDMDHENMFWYRQDPGLGLRLIYFSYDVKMKEKGDIPEGYSVSREKKERFSLILESASTNQTSMYLCATYSGANVLTFGAGSRLTVL.

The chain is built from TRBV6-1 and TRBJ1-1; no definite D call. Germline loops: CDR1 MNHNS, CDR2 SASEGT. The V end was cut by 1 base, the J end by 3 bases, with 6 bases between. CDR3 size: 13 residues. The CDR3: CASSEVGDTEAFF. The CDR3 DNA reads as TGTGCCAGCAGTGAAGTCGGGGACACTGAAGCTTTCTTT.

The CDR3 coding sequence is TGTGCCAGTCAAATAGCGGGAAGCTCCTACGAGCAGTACTTC. This translates into CASQIAGSSYEQYF. The chain combines TRBV6-5 with TRBJ2-7; 8 nucleotides line up with TRBD2. The CDR3 contains 14 residues. V trimming: 9 bases; J trimming: 0 bases; junction bases outside the gene matches: 7. The germline gives CDR1 MNHEY, CDR2 SVGAGI.